One sample yielded the 20 T cell receptor beta chains listed below, sequenced in a study of cytomegalovirus exposure and HLA in healthy donors. With 60 Vbeta and 13 Jbeta primers, the PCR was carried out. Profiling relied on immunoSEQ multiplex PCR, and the TCRdb table lists in-frame clones only, not all of them. Counted here are approximately 100,000 clones, about 81% occurring once; the ten biggest clones make up approximately 1.3%. The material sequenced was PBMCs. The receptors derive from a man aged 35 to 55 in good health and CMV-seronegative.

As to this clone: Distinct nucleotide sequences in the sample also encode this CDR3. J is TRBJ1-1 and V is TRBV6-5; D is perhaps TRBD1 (5 bases). The germline V and J ends were trimmed by 6 bases and 7 bases, with 15 bases remaining between them. Germline V gene lookup returns CDR1 MNHEY and CDR2 SVGAGI. The CDR3 loop spans 13 amino acids. In DNA form, the CDR3 reads TGTGCCAGCAGCCATGACCTTCAGGGTGAAGCTTTCTTT. Translating gives CASSHDLQGEAFF.

The V call is TRBV9, the J call TRBJ2-1; the match to TRBD2 covers 8 bases. Trimming took 3 bases from V and 10 from J; bases not matched to a gene: 15. This CDR3 has 16 amino acids. CDR1 SGDLS and CDR2 YYNGEE come from the germline V gene. CDR3 loop: CASSEDPGLVMDEQFF. The CDR3 bases are TGTGCCAGCAGCGAAGACCCGGGACTAGTGATGGACGAGCAGTTCTTC.

In this sample, this clone turned up once. The chain couples TRBV10-2 to TRBJ1-1; D not certain. This CDR3 is 13 amino acids long. The germline gives CDR1 WSHSY, CDR2 SAAADI. Between the trimmed V and J ends, which lost 7 bases and 1 base, there was a span of 10 bases. The CDR3 region is CASKLQKNTEAFF. CDR3 DNA: TGCGCCAGCAAACTTCAAAAGAACACTGAAGCTTTCTTT.

The genes are TRBV6-5 and TRBJ2-3; perhaps TRBD2 as D (6 bases). CDR1 is MNHEY and CDR2 is SVGAGI in the germline V gene. Between the trimmed V and J ends, which lost 4 bases and 5 bases, there was a span of 16 bases. The CDR3 consists of 15 residues. The CDR3 here is CASSFASVGVDTQYF. The CDR3 nucleotides read TGTGCCAGCAGTTTCGCTAGCGTCGGCGTAGATACGCAGTATTTT.

This clone was picked up one time. The rearrangement joins TRBV6-5 to TRBJ1-5; D is uncertain. V dropped 8 bases and J dropped 1 base, with 9 bases sitting between them. Germline CDR1 reads MNHEY; CDR2 reads SVGAGI. This CDR3 spans 13 amino acids. CDR3 coding DNA: TGTGCCAGCCAACTCAACAGCAATCAGCCCCAGCATTTT. Translation gives CASQLNSNQPQHF.

V is TRBV30 and J is TRBJ2-2; 10 bases fit TRBD2. Unmatched junction bases numbered 8, after V lost 4 bases and J lost 3 bases. The CDR3 length is 16 residues. Germline CDR1 and CDR2: GTSNPN and SVGIG (reference sequence). CDR3 sequence (DNA): TGTGCCTGGACCAAAGGAACTAGCGGGGACACCGGGGAGCTGTTTTTT. Its translation: CAWTKGTSGDTGELFF.

The V and J genes are TRBV4-2 and TRBJ1-2, with D possibly TRBD1 on 6 matching bases. In germline, CDR1 is LGHNA, CDR2 YNFKEQ. The CDR3 is 15 residues long. V was cut by 0 bases and J by 1 base, with 9 bases left in between. CDR3 region: CASSQEGGVNYGYTF. CDR3 nucleotides: TGTGCCAGCAGCCAAGAAGGGGGGGTTAACTATGGCTACACCTTC.

The table lists this clone with a few counts. The chain uses TRBV6-1 and TRBJ1-2; D is unclear. The CDR3 covers 14 residues. V lost 10 bases and J lost 3, with 18 bases in between. Germline V lookup: CDR1 MNHNS, CDR2 SASEGT. The CDR3 reads CATRGQATYYGYTF. The CDR3 nucleotides read TGTGCCACCCGAGGGCAGGCAACTTACTATGGCTACACCTTC.

V gene TRBV5-6 combines with J gene TRBJ2-7, with 7 bases fitting TRBD1. J was trimmed by 6 bases and V by 0 bases; bases with no gene match: 9. Germline V gives CDR1 SGHDT, CDR2 YYEEEE. This CDR3 is built from 15 residues. The CDR3 here is CASSLAGTVQAEQYF. For the CDR3, the DNA is TGTGCCAGCAGCTTGGCCGGGACAGTACAGGCCGAGCAGTACTTC.

This clone was detected only a few times. The V call is TRBV19, the J call TRBJ1-1, with a possible D match to TRBD1 (6 bases). This CDR3 region has 13 residues. CDR1 and CDR2 (germline): LNHDA, SQIVND (reference sequence). Deletions cut 1 base from V and 4 bases from J, with 7 bases between. CDR3 residues: CASSIGDITEAFF. CDR3 DNA sequence: TGTGCCAGTAGTATAGGGGACATCACTGAAGCTTTCTTT.

The chain joins TRBV27 to TRBJ2-5; tentatively, D is TRBD2 (6 bases). The V and J ends lost 2 bases and 0 bases respectively, with 7 bases between them. The germline CDR1 and CDR2 sequences are MNHEY and SMNVEV (reference sequence). The CDR3 covers 14 residues. CDR3 in amino acids: CASSLRRDQETQYF. CDR3 nucleotide sequence: TGTGCCAGCAGTTTAAGGAGGGACCAAGAGACCCAGTACTTC.

This sequence joins TRBV27 and TRBJ2-7, with a weak D call TRBD1 (6 bases). Germline CDR1 MNHEY, CDR2 SMNVEV (reference sequence). The CDR3 contains 13 residues. V shed 8 bases and J shed 6 bases, with 17 bases lying between them. For the CDR3, the DNA is TGTGCCAGCTCCTACAAATGGGGGCGCGAGCAGTACTTC. This gives the protein CASSYKWGREQYF.

J is TRBJ1-5 and V is TRBV11-2; TRBD1 aligns across 7 bases. This CDR3 has 15 residues. The V segment lost 1 base and the J segment 4 bases; nucleotides outside the gene matches: 4. Per germline, CDR1 SGHAT and CDR2 FQNNGV. The CDR3 loop is CASSLGDSANQPQHF. The CDR3 nucleotides are TGTGCCAGCAGCTTAGGGGACAGCGCGAATCAGCCCCAGCATTTT. Full variable domain (rest looked up from reference TRBV11-2 and TRBJ1-5): EAGVAQSPRYKIIEKRQSVAFWCNPISGHATLYWYQQILGQGPKLLIQFQNNGVVDDSQLPKDRFSAERLKGVDSTLKIQPAKLEDSAVYLCASSLGDSANQPQHFGDGTRLSIL.

The rearrangement links TRBV2 to TRBJ1-2; D remains ambiguous. Germline loops: CDR1 SNHLY, CDR2 FYNNEI. The CDR3 extends over 14 amino acids. With 2 bases removed from V and 4 bases from J, the gap between germline ends came to 11 bases. This chain's CDR3 is CASSELATGYGYTF. DNA for the CDR3: TGTGCCAGCAGTGAATTGGCGACTGGCTATGGCTACACCTTC.

J is TRBJ1-2 and V is TRBV5-1; D is undetermined. V lost 4 bases and J 3 bases, leaving 10 bases between the germline ends. This CDR3 comprises 13 residues. In germline, CDR1 is SGHRS, CDR2 YFSETQ. The CDR3 is CASSPRQDYGYTF. The CDR3 DNA reads TGCGCCAGCAGCCCCCGGCAGGACTATGGCTACACCTTC.

This chain joins TRBV6-4 and TRBJ2-2; D is unresolved. The CDR3 contains 14 residues. Germline V gives CDR1 MRHNA, CDR2 SNTAGT. Trimming removed 0 bases at V and 5 bases at J, with 7 bases between. CDR3 protein: CASSDSPVTGELFF. The CDR3 bases are TGTGCCAGCAGTGACTCCCCTGTTACCGGGGAGCTGTTTTTT.

This clone was seen more than once but under ten times. One junction end disagrees with the germline gene, perhaps due to a read error. The V and J genes are TRBV28 and TRBJ1-6, with D perhaps matching TRBD1 (5 bases). From germline, CDR1 is MDHEN and CDR2 SYDVKM. This CDR3 has 13 amino acids. The CDR3, as DNA: TGTGCCAGCACTTTATCAGGGAATTCACCCCTCCACTTT. Its translation is CASTLSGNSPLHF.

The V gene is TRBV19, the J gene TRBJ1-5; D perhaps matches TRBD1 (5 bases). The CDR3 extends over 14 amino acids. Germline-derived CDR1 and CDR2 are LNHDA and SQIVND (reference sequence). Trimming removed 6 bases from V and 6 bases from J, with 15 bases in between. CDR3 sequence: CASRFRVGGQPQHF. DNA of the CDR3: TGTGCCAGTAGGTTCAGGGTAGGTGGTCAGCCCCAGCATTTT.

The rearrangement joins TRBV28 to TRBJ1-1; no clear D. The germline V gene encodes CDR1 MDHEN and CDR2 SYDVKM. This CDR3 is built from 11 residues. V dropped 8 bases and J dropped 5 bases, with 9 bases sitting between them. The CDR3 loop reads CASLRGTEAFF. DNA of the CDR3: TGTGCCAGCCTCAGAGGTACTGAAGCTTTCTTT.

The rearrangement joins TRBV4-3 to TRBJ1-4; D is possibly TRBD1 (5 bases). The CDR3 extends over 15 amino acids. CDR1 LGHNA and CDR2 YSLEER come from the germline V gene. Between the trimmed V and J ends, which lost 4 bases and 13 bases, there was a span of 22 bases. The CDR3 DNA is TGCGCCAGCAGCCCAACTAGCGGAGGAGGGACGGGACTGTTTTTT. This encodes CASSPTSGGGTGLFF.